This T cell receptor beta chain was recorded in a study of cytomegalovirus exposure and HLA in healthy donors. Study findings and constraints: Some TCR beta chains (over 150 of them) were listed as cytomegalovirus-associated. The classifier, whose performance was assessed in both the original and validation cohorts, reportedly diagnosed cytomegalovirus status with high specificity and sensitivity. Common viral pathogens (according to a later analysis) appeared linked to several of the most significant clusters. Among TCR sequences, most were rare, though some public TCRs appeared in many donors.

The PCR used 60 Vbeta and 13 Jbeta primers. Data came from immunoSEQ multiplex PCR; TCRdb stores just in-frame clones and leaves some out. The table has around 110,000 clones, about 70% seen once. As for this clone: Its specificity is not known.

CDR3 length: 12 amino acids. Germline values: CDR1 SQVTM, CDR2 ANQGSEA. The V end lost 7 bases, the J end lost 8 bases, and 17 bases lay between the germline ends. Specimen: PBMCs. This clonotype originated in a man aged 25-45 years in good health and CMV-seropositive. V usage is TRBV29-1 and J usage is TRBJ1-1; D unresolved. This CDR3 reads CSGTPLGVEAFF. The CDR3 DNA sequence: TGCAGCGGTACTCCCCTTGGAGTCGAAGCTTTCTTT. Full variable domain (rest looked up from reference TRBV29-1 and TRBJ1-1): SAVISQKPSRDICQRGTSLTIQCQVDSQVTMMFWYRQQPGQSLTLIATANQGSEATYESGFVIDKFPISRPNLTFSTLTVSNMSPEDSSIYLCSGTPLGVEAFFGQGTRLTVV.